These T cell receptor beta chains were read from a single sample in a study of PD-1 blockade in classical Hodgkin lymphoma. Using immunoSEQ multiplex PCR, the repertoire was profiled, and TCRdb retains in-frame clones only, with some absent. The data show around 20,000 clones, 70% to 85% seen once. This specimen was peripheral blood mononuclear cells (PBMCs), taken before the second cycle of nivolumab. The receptor source for this set is a human donor with classical Hodgkin lymphoma. Each CDR3 is given with its conserved first and last residue. A D gene is named only where the DNA matches it firmly. Part of the rows lack a size; the others show once, few, many or a class for expanded clones.

v_gene,d_gene,abundance,j_gene,CDR3aa,CDR3nt
TRBV5-1,.,.,TRBJ2-2,CASSFDAGELFF,TGCGCCAGCAGCTTTGATGCCGGGGAGCTGTTTTTT
TRBV28,.,.,TRBJ2-3,CAITPGGLVNTQYF,TGTGCCATCACTCCGGGGGGCCTGGTAAATACGCAGTATTTT
TRBV10-3,TRBD2,.,TRBJ2-1,CAISDSVRQTSGRNEQFF,TGTGCCATCAGTGATTCCGTCCGCCAGACTAGCGGGAGGAATGAGCAGTTCTTC
TRBV11-3,TRBD2,.,TRBJ2-7,CASSSPGLARYEQYF,TGTGCCAGCAGCTCGCCGGGACTAGCCAGGTACGAGCAGTACTTC
TRBV19,.,.,TRBJ2-7,CASSIAVRTYEQYF,TGTGCCAGTAGTATAGCAGTCAGGACCTACGAGCAGTACTTC
TRBV29-1,TRBD1,medium-sized,TRBJ1-5,CSVRDRGFGQPQHF,TGCAGCGTTAGGGACAGGGGGTTTGGCCAGCCCCAGCATTTT
TRBV5-1,.,.,TRBJ2-7,CASSFTGDSSYEQYF,TGCGCCAGCAGCTTCACAGGCGACAGCTCCTACGAGCAGTACTTC
TRBV6-1,.,.,TRBJ1-2,CASSEVRGVYGYTF,TGTGCCAGCAGTGAAGTTCGGGGCGTCTATGGCTACACCTTC
TRBV14,.,.,TRBJ1-2,CASSQGGYYGYTF,TGTGCCAGCAGCCAAGGTGGATATTATGGCTACACCTTC
TRBV6-6,.,.,TRBJ2-7,CASSYSSPGTLYEQYF,TGTGCCAGCAGTTACTCGTCCCCGGGAACTTTATACGAGCAGTACTTC
TRBV4-2,.,.,TRBJ2-7,CASSLQGTYGYEQYF,TGTGCCAGCAGCCTCCAGGGAACTTACGGCTACGAGCAGTACTTC
TRBV25-1,.,.,TRBJ2-3,CASSSLAGLSTDTQYF,TGTGCCAGCAGCAGCCTTGCGGGGTTATCCACAGATACGCAGTATTTT
TRBV11-2,TRBD1,.,TRBJ1-2,CASSKRGQGIFYGYTF,TGTGCCAGCAGCAAAAGGGGACAGGGGATTTTCTATGGCTACACCTTC
TRBV9,TRBD1,.,TRBJ2-2,CASSVLRDRGRTGELFF,TGTGCCAGCAGCGTACTACGCGACAGGGGTCGGACCGGGGAGCTGTTTTTT
TRBV9,TRBD2,.,TRBJ2-6,CASSSFGSGRTGANVLTF,TGTGCCAGCAGTTCCTTCGGTAGCGGGAGAACTGGGGCCAACGTCCTGACTTTC
TRBV19,TRBD1,.,TRBJ1-3,CASSLPGQGRNTIYF,TGTGCCAGTAGTCTTCCGGGACAGGGGAGAAACACCATATATTTT
TRBV5-5,TRBD2,few,TRBJ2-7,CASSLGLADSYEQYF,TGTGCCAGCAGCTTGGGACTAGCGGACTCCTACGAGCAGTACTTC
TRBV6-5,.,.,TRBJ2-7,CASSSRSRPPFEQYF,TGTGCCAGCAGTTCTCGCTCGCGGCCTCCTTTTGAGCAGTACTTC